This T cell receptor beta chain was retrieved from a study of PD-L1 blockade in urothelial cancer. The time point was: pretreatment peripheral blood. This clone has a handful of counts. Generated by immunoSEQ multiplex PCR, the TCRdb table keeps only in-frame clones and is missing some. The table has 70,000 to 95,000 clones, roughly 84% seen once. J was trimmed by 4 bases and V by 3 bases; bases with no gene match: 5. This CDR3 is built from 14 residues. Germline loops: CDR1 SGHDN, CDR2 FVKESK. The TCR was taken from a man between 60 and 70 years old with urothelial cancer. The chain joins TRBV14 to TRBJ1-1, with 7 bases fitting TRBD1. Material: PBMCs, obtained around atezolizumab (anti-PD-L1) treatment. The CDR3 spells CASSQDRWGTEAFF. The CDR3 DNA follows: TGTGCCAGCAGCCAGGACAGGTGGGGCACTGAAGCTTTCTTT.